The rows below give T cell receptor beta chains drawn from one sample of a study of blood T cell repertoires in COVID-19. Measured with immunoSEQ multiplex PCR; TCRdb has only the in-frame clones, and not every one. The profile shows about 140,000 clones, roughly 86% of them singletons. Sequenced: peripheral blood. The receptors originated from a man aged 65 to 85 with acute or convalescent COVID-19. Both conserved end residues are part of each CDR3. Fields, in order: D gene, J gene, CDR3 length, V gene, clone size, CDR3 protein, CDR3 DNA. D genes are given only for firm matches. For some rows the clone size is stated as once, few or many, or as a class when expanded; others skip it.

d_call: TRBD2
j_call: TRBJ2-1
cdr3_length: 15
v_call: TRBV19
clone_size: NA
cdr3_aa: CASTPTGGSYNEQFF
cdr3_nt: TGTGCCAGTACCCCTACGGGGGGCTCCTACAATGAGCAGTTCTTC

d_call: TRBD1
j_call: TRBJ2-5
cdr3_length: 16
v_call: TRBV6-5
clone_size: few
cdr3_aa: CASSYSGTGEKETQYF
cdr3_nt: TGTGCCAGCAGTTACTCGGGGACAGGGGAGAAAGAGACCCAGTACTTC

d_call: NA
j_call: TRBJ2-5
cdr3_length: 15
v_call: TRBV5-1
clone_size: NA
cdr3_aa: CASSLAPGGTETQYF
cdr3_nt: TGCGCCAGCAGCTTGGCCCCGGGGGGCACTGAGACCCAGTACTTC

d_call: TRBD1
j_call: TRBJ1-2
cdr3_length: 14
v_call: TRBV19
clone_size: few
cdr3_aa: CASSQGQGAKGYTF
cdr3_nt: TGTGCCAGTTCCCAGGGACAGGGGGCCAAGGGCTACACCTTC

d_call: TRBD1
j_call: TRBJ2-7
cdr3_length: 13
v_call: TRBV12-3/TRBV12-4
clone_size: NA
cdr3_aa: CASRRTGSDEQYF
cdr3_nt: TGTGCCAGCCGGAGGACAGGGTCTGACGAGCAGTACTTC

d_call: NA
j_call: TRBJ1-3
cdr3_length: 12
v_call: TRBV10-1
clone_size: NA
cdr3_aa: CASSGSGNTIYF
cdr3_nt: TGCGCCAGCTCAGGCTCTGGAAACACCATATATTTT

d_call: TRBD1
j_call: TRBJ2-7
cdr3_length: 15
v_call: TRBV5-1
clone_size: NA
cdr3_aa: CASSLAGQGTYEQYF
cdr3_nt: TGCGCCAGCAGCTTAGCGGGACAGGGTACCTACGAGCAGTACTTC

d_call: NA
j_call: TRBJ1-6
cdr3_length: 13
v_call: TRBV28
clone_size: once
cdr3_aa: CASSSGYNSPLHF
cdr3_nt: TGTGCCAGCAGTTCCGGGTATAATTCACCCCTCCACTTT

d_call: NA
j_call: TRBJ2-7
cdr3_length: 13
v_call: TRBV7-2
clone_size: NA
cdr3_aa: CASSGRVTYEQYF
cdr3_nt: TGTGCCAGCAGCGGGCGGGTGACCTACGAGCAGTACTTC

d_call: TRBD1
j_call: TRBJ1-5
cdr3_length: 16
v_call: TRBV7-9
clone_size: few
cdr3_aa: CASSPGQGVLEQPQHF
cdr3_nt: TGTGCCAGCAGCCCGGGACAGGGTGTCCTGGAACAGCCCCAGCATTTT

d_call: NA
j_call: TRBJ2-2
cdr3_length: 15
v_call: TRBV11-3
clone_size: NA
cdr3_aa: CASSLGLPNTGELFF
cdr3_nt: TGTGCCAGCAGCTTGGGACTCCCGAACACCGGGGAGCTGTTTTTT

d_call: NA
j_call: TRBJ1-5
cdr3_length: 15
v_call: TRBV5-6
clone_size: NA
cdr3_aa: CASSWRGSRDQPQHF
cdr3_nt: TGTGCCAGCAGCTGGCGGGGCTCGCGGGATCAGCCCCAGCATTTT

d_call: NA
j_call: TRBJ2-6
cdr3_length: 14
v_call: TRBV5-5
clone_size: NA
cdr3_aa: CASSLSSGANVLTF
cdr3_nt: TGTGCCAGCAGCTTAAGTAGTGGGGCCAACGTCCTGACTTTC

d_call: NA
j_call: TRBJ1-4
cdr3_length: 15
v_call: TRBV4-2
clone_size: few
cdr3_aa: CASSQDYRANEKLFF
cdr3_nt: TGTGCCAGCAGCCAAGACTACAGGGCTAATGAAAAACTGTTTTTT

d_call: NA
j_call: TRBJ2-1
cdr3_length: 16
v_call: TRBV6-6
clone_size: NA
cdr3_aa: CASSLGQRDNYNEQFF
cdr3_nt: TGTGCCAGCAGTTTAGGTCAACGGGACAACTACAATGAGCAGTTCTTC

d_call: NA
j_call: TRBJ1-1
cdr3_length: 12
v_call: TRBV29-1
clone_size: once
cdr3_aa: CSGIQGNTEAFF
cdr3_nt: TGCAGCGGAATACAGGGGAACACTGAAGCTTTCTTT

d_call: TRBD1
j_call: TRBJ1-2
cdr3_length: 13
v_call: TRBV5-1
clone_size: NA
cdr3_aa: CASSTDRDNGYTF
cdr3_nt: TGCGCCAGCAGCACTGACAGGGACAATGGCTACACCTTC

d_call: TRBD1
j_call: TRBJ1-4
cdr3_length: 14
v_call: TRBV5-1
clone_size: NA
cdr3_aa: CASSTRTGAVKLFF
cdr3_nt: TGCGCCAGCAGCACACGGACAGGGGCAGTAAAACTGTTTTTT

d_call: NA
j_call: TRBJ1-4
cdr3_length: 15
v_call: TRBV7-2
clone_size: NA
cdr3_aa: CASSPRSMANEKLFF
cdr3_nt: TGTGCCAGCAGCCCCCGGTCGATGGCTAATGAAAAACTGTTTTTT

d_call: NA
j_call: TRBJ2-7
cdr3_length: 14
v_call: TRBV27
clone_size: NA
cdr3_aa: CASSLFWGVGEQYF
cdr3_nt: TGTGCCAGCAGTTTATTTTGGGGGGTGGGCGAGCAGTACTTC

d_call: NA
j_call: TRBJ1-2
cdr3_length: 12
v_call: TRBV29-1
clone_size: NA
cdr3_aa: CSVEGGLMGYTF
cdr3_nt: TGCAGCGTTGAAGGAGGACTTATGGGCTACACCTTC

d_call: NA
j_call: TRBJ2-7
cdr3_length: 15
v_call: TRBV13
clone_size: NA
cdr3_aa: CASSLEGAVTYEQYF
cdr3_nt: TGTGCCAGCAGCTTAGAAGGGGCCGTTACCTACGAGCAGTACTTC

d_call: NA
j_call: TRBJ2-2
cdr3_length: 15
v_call: TRBV27
clone_size: NA
cdr3_aa: CASSTKTGNTGELFF
cdr3_nt: TGTGCCAGCAGTACTAAGACAGGGAACACCGGGGAGCTGTTTTTT

d_call: NA
j_call: TRBJ2-7
cdr3_length: 13
v_call: TRBV6-4
clone_size: once
cdr3_aa: CASSLRTPYEQYF
cdr3_nt: TGTGCCAGCAGCCTCAGAACACCCTACGAGCAGTACTTC

d_call: TRBD1
j_call: TRBJ2-7
cdr3_length: 16
v_call: TRBV7-2
clone_size: NA
cdr3_aa: CASSRFGQANSYEQYF
cdr3_nt: TGTGCCAGCAGTCGATTCGGACAGGCAAACTCCTACGAGCAGTACTTC

d_call: TRBD1
j_call: TRBJ2-5
cdr3_length: 14
v_call: TRBV18
clone_size: once
cdr3_aa: CASSGTGAQETQYF
cdr3_nt: TGTGCCAGCTCTGGGACAGGGGCCCAAGAGACCCAGTACTTC

d_call: NA
j_call: TRBJ1-2
cdr3_length: 14
v_call: TRBV28
clone_size: once
cdr3_aa: CASRPSASGYGYTF
cdr3_nt: TGTGCCAGCAGACCTTCGGCGTCGGGCTATGGCTACACCTTC

d_call: TRBD2
j_call: TRBJ2-3
cdr3_length: 15
v_call: TRBV6-4
clone_size: once
cdr3_aa: CASSAAGGPSDTQYF
cdr3_nt: TGTGCCAGCAGTGCGGCGGGGGGGCCCTCAGATACGCAGTATTTT

d_call: NA
j_call: TRBJ2-7
cdr3_length: 12
v_call: TRBV9
clone_size: NA
cdr3_aa: CASSGREYEQYF
cdr3_nt: TGTGCCAGCAGCGGGAGGGAATACGAGCAGTACTTC

d_call: NA
j_call: TRBJ2-5
cdr3_length: 17
v_call: TRBV25-1
clone_size: NA
cdr3_aa: CATKSGHQRSTGETQYF
cdr3_nt: TGTGCCACCAAGTCTGGCCACCAGAGATCAACGGGAGAGACCCAGTACTTC

d_call: NA
j_call: TRBJ2-2
cdr3_length: 14
v_call: TRBV19
clone_size: once
cdr3_aa: CASRTWEAVGELFF
cdr3_nt: TGTGCCAGTAGGACCTGGGAGGCGGTCGGGGAGCTGTTTTTT

d_call: NA
j_call: TRBJ2-3
cdr3_length: 12
v_call: TRBV12-3/TRBV12-4
clone_size: NA
cdr3_aa: CASSSTKDTQYF
cdr3_nt: TGTGCCAGCAGTTCCACAAAAGATACGCAGTATTTT